This T cell receptor (beta chain) was obtained from a study of T cell responses to AZD1222 COVID-19 vaccine. This clone was counted a single time. V trimming: 5 bases; J trimming: 10 bases; junction bases outside the gene matches: 6. The CDR3 covers 14 residues. The V gene's germline CDR1 is SGHNT and CDR2 YENEEA. The table came from immunoSEQ multiplex PCR; TCRdb's copy has only in-frame clones and leaves some out. The repertoire includes about 160,000 clones, 92% of them detected once, and approximately 3.5% sits in the top ten. The genes are TRBV11-3 and TRBJ2-2; 11 bases line up with TRBD2. The material was peripheral blood, obtained 28 days after the second AZD1222 dose. The source is an adult who received the AZD1222 COVID-19 vaccine. CDR3 residues: CASSTGLAAEELFF. The CDR3 DNA follows: TGTGCCAGCAGCACGGGACTAGCGGCAGAGGAGCTGTTTTTT.